This T cell receptor beta chain is drawn from a study of T cell repertoires in cytomegalovirus infection. The CDR3 spans 16 residues. Trimming removed 0 bases at V and 2 bases at J, with 14 bases between. Germline values: CDR1 SGHTA, CDR2 FQGNSA. This clonotype appeared many times. TCRdb processed the reads anew with MiXCR; each CDR3 protein has one entry. The repertoire includes about 330,000 distinct CDR3 sequences, more than 9% of them detected once, and approximately 4.5% sits in the top ten. The sequence was obtained from a human donor in good health (CMV status not recorded). Some clones in this sample may be carry-over from other donors' samples. Sequencing input: PBMCs. The J gene is TRBJ2-7, the V gene TRBV7-2; tentatively, D is TRBD2 (5 bases). The CDR3, as DNA: TGTGCCAGCAGCTTAGCGGGCGGGCGCCTCACCTACGAGCAGTACTTC. It is translated as CASSLAGGRLTYEQYF. Looking up the rest from reference TRBV7-2 and TRBJ2-7 gives the full variable domain: GAGVSQSPSNKVTEKGKDVELRCDPISGHTALYWYRQSLGQGLEFLIYFQGNSAPDKSGLPSDRFSAERTGGSVSTLTIQRTQQEDSAVYLCASSLAGGRLTYEQYFGPGTRLTVT.